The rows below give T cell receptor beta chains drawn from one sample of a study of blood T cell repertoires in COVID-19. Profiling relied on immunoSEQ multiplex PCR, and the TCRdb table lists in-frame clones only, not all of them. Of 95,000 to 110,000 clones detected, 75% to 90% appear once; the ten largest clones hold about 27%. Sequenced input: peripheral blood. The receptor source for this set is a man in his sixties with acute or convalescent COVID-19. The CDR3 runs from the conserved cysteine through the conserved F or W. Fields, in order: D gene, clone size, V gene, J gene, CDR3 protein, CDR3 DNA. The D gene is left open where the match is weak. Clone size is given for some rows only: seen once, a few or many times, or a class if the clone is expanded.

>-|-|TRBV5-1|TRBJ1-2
CASSLVGVDGYTF
TGCGCCAGCAGCTTGGTAGGGGTAGATGGCTACACCTTC
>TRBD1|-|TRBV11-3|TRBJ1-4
CASSLEEGDSSTNEKLFF
TGTGCCAGCAGCTTAGAAGAAGGGGACAGCTCAACTAATGAAAAACTGTTTTTT
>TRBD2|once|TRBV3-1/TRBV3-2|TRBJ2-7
CASSQVPGTGTSGRALAYF
TGTGCCAGCAGCCAAGTACCCGGGACAGGGACTAGCGGGAGGGCCTTGGCGTACTTC
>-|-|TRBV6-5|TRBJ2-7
CASSYSLSAYEQYF
TGTGCCAGCAGTTACTCGCTGAGCGCCTACGAGCAGTACTTC
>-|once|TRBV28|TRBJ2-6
CASSFLRSGANVLTF
TGTGCCAGCAGTTTCCTCCGGTCTGGGGCCAACGTCCTGACTTTC
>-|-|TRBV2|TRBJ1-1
CASSVQGGTEAFF
TGTGCCAGCAGTGTACAGGGTGGTACTGAAGCTTTCTTT
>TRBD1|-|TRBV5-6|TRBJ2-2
CASSRNGQGSTGELFF
TGTGCCAGCAGCCGTAATGGACAGGGAAGTACCGGGGAGCTGTTTTTT
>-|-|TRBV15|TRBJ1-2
CATSRGGQNYGYTF
TGTGCCACCAGCAGAGGGGGGCAGAACTATGGCTACACCTTC
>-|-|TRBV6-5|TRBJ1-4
CATSYPGNEKLFF
TGTGCCACCTCCTACCCGGGGAATGAAAAACTGTTTTTT
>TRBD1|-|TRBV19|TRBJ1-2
CASRPLRDREDYGYTF
TGTGCCAGTAGACCTCTCCGGGACAGGGAGGACTATGGCTACACCTTC
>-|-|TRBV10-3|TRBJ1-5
CAISDRGGLSNQPQHF
TGTGCCATCAGTGACCGCGGTGGATTGTCCAATCAGCCCCAGCATTTT
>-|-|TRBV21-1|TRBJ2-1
CASSPRLLAGTPNEQFF
TGTGCCAGCAGCCCTCGATTACTAGCGGGAACCCCCAATGAGCAGTTCTTC